These 14 T cell receptor beta chains came from one sample sequenced in a study of vaccination and CD4 T cells after COVID-19. For these TCRs, the target antigens are not known. Treatment denoted: approximately nine-day PBMC culture with coronavirus spike peptide pools or control peptides (ViraFEST assay). An Oncomine TCR Beta short-read assay was used to sequence the DNA from cultured CD4+ T cells. TCRdb fed the PCR reads into MiXCR, producing one record per CDR3 protein. Seen here are about 7,400 distinct CDR3 sequences, 73% observed once, and the top ten hold over 15%. The sample was CD4+ T cells from blood, cultured in vitro. The receptors derive from a human donor who had recovered from COVID-19.

This chain uses TRBV6-1 with TRBJ1-1; D not certain. Germline CDR1 MNHNS, CDR2 SASEGT. Trimming cost V 7 bases and J 6 bases, with 18 bases left between them. The CDR3 totals 14 residues. The CDR3 DNA is TGTGCCAGCACCCTTTTTGTCGGGTGGGCTGAAGCTTTCTTT. It is translated as CASTLFVGWAEAFF.

The chain couples TRBV6-5 to TRBJ1-2; no clear D gene. The CDR3 has 12 residues. The V gene's germline CDR1 is MNHEY and CDR2 SVGAGI. V was shortened by 2 bases and J by 4 bases, with 5 bases between the two germline ends. In DNA form, the CDR3 reads TGTGCCAGCAGTTACAATGGCTATGGCTACACCTTC. Amino acid sequence: CASSYNGYGYTF.

V gene TRBV9 combines with J gene TRBJ1-6; weak D call: TRBD1 (5 bases). V gave up 0 bases and J gave up 8 bases, with 12 bases separating them. This CDR3 region has 15 residues. In germline, CDR1 is SGDLS, CDR2 YYNGEE. The DNA for the CDR3 is TGTGCCAGCAGCGTAGATTCAGGGAGGGATTCACCCCTCCACTTT. Translating gives CASSVDSGRDSPLHF.

The rearrangement uses TRBV15 and TRBJ2-1; 12 positions agree with TRBD1. The germline V gene encodes CDR1 LNHNV and CDR2 YYDKDF (reference sequence). The CDR3 has 16 residues. The trim removed 1 base at V and 9 bases at J, leaving 7 bases unmatched. The CDR3 coding sequence is TGTGCCACCAGCAGAGTCGCCGGGACAGGGGGCTTTGAGCAGTTCTTC. It is translated as CATSRVAGTGGFEQFF.

The chain employs TRBV28 and TRBJ1-2, with D perhaps matching TRBD1 (5 bases). V was cut by 6 bases and J by 4 bases, with 15 bases left in between. The germline V gene has CDR1 MDHEN and CDR2 SYDVKM. CDR3 size: 14 residues. Here the CDR3 reads CASRFSGPPYGYTF. The CDR3 DNA follows: TGTGCCAGCAGATTTTCGGGACCCCCCTATGGCTACACCTTC.

The table lists this clonotype with a count of one. The chain carries TRBV7-2 and TRBJ2-1; D is possibly TRBD1 or TRBD2 (5 bases each). The CDR3 consists of 15 residues. In germline, CDR1 is SGHTA, CDR2 FQGNSA. The V end was cut by 1 base, the J end by 7 bases, with 14 bases between. CDR3 nucleotides: TGTGCCAGCAGCTTAGTTGGGACGGGAAGAAATGAGCAGTTCTTC. Protein: CASSLVGTGRNEQFF.

Points on this clonotype: A read error may produce the germline difference seen at one junction end. This sequence joins TRBV24-1 and TRBJ1-5; 7 bases agree with TRBD1. Germline V gene lookup returns CDR1 KGHDR and CDR2 SFDVKD. CDR3 length: 13 amino acids. CDR3 loop: CATSEGAHQPQHF. CDR3 DNA sequence: TGTGCCACTAGTGAGGGGGCCCACCAGCCCCAGCATTTT.

The chain links TRBV6-1 to TRBJ1-5; 7 bases fit TRBD1. Per the germline V gene, CDR1 is MNHNS and CDR2 is SASEGT. The CDR3 loop spans 14 amino acids. The trim removed 6 bases at V and 2 bases at J, leaving 4 bases unmatched. The CDR3 loop reads CASSEGAGNQPQHF. The CDR3 DNA reads as TGTGCCAGCAGCGAGGGGGCGGGCAATCAGCCCCAGCATTTT.

This clonotype was seen just once. V gene TRBV19 combines with J gene TRBJ1-2; D is possibly TRBD1 (5 bases). Trimming took 3 bases from V and 4 from J, leaving 12 bases between them. Germline V gene data show CDR1 as LNHDA and CDR2 as SQIVND (reference sequence). This CDR3 spans 14 amino acids. Here the CDR3 reads CASSMRGDLYGYTF. The CDR3 bases are TGTGCCAGTAGTATGAGAGGGGACCTCTATGGCTACACCTTC.

The rearrangement uses TRBV20-1 and TRBJ1-2; D possibly corresponds to TRBD1 (6 bases). The CDR3 extends over 14 amino acids. Per germline, CDR1 DFQATT and CDR2 SNEGSKA (reference sequence). CDR3 in amino acids: CSVTGSSANYGYTF. In DNA, the CDR3 is TGCAGCGTAACAGGGTCCTCTGCTAACTATGGCTACACCTTC.

The chain recombines TRBV27 with TRBJ2-3; D may correspond to TRBD1 or TRBD2 (5 bases each). Trimming cost V 5 bases and J 3 bases, with 21 bases left between them. This CDR3 is 17 amino acids long. The V gene's germline CDR1 is MNHEY and CDR2 SMNVEV (reference sequence). The CDR3 region has the DNA TGTGCCAGCAGTCCCCCAAAGGGGCGAGGGAGTACAGATACGCAGTATTTT. This translates into CASSPPKGRGSTDTQYF.

The chain has TRBV7-6 and TRBJ2-7, with TRBD2 matching over 16 bases. The V segment lost 1 base and the J segment 4 bases; nucleotides outside the gene matches: 10. Germline loops: CDR1 SGHVS, CDR2 FNYEAQ. The CDR3 length is 19 residues. CDR3 DNA: TGTGCCAGCAGCTTAGGCGGGACTAGCGGGAGGGCGCGGGGGTACGAGCAGTACTTC. Protein: CASSLGGTSGRARGYEQYF.

The chain couples TRBV5-4 to TRBJ1-6, with D unresolved. CDR1 and CDR2 (germline): SGHNT, YYREEE (reference sequence). The CDR3 runs to 18 residues. V was cut by 0 bases and J by 5 bases, with 18 bases left in between. The CDR3 sequence: CASSLGGWTGSNNSPLHF. In DNA form, the CDR3 reads TGTGCCAGCAGCTTGGGTGGCTGGACGGGTTCAAATAATTCACCCCTCCACTTT.

CDR3 DNA: TGCAGTGCTAGAGATGGGGGTAGGAGCACAGATACGCAGTATTTT. Its translation is CSARDGGRSTDTQYF. The V call is TRBV20-1, the J call TRBJ2-3, with D perhaps matching TRBD1 or TRBD2 (5 bases each). Trimming shortened V by 0 bases and J by 0 bases, and 10 bases separated the two germline ends. The CDR3 has 15 residues. CDR1 DFQATT and CDR2 SNEGSKA come from the germline V gene (reference sequence).